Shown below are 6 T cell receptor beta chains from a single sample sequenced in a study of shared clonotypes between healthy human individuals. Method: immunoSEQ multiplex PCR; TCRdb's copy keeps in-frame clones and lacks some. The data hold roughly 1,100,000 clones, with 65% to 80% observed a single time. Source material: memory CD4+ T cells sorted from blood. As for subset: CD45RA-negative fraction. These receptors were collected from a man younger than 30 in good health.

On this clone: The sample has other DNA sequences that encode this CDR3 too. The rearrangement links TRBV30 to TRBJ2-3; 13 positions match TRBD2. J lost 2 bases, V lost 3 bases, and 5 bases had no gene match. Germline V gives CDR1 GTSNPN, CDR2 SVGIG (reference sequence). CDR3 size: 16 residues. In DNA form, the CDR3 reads TGTGCCTGGAGCCCGGGACTAGCGGGATTCACAGATACGCAGTATTTT. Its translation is CAWSPGLAGFTDTQYF.

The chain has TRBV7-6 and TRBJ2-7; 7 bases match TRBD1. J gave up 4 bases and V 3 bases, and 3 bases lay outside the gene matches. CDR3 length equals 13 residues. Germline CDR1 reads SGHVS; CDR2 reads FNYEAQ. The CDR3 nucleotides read TGTGCCAGCAGCTTCGGCAGGGGGTACGAGCAGTACTTC. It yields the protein CASSFGRGYEQYF.

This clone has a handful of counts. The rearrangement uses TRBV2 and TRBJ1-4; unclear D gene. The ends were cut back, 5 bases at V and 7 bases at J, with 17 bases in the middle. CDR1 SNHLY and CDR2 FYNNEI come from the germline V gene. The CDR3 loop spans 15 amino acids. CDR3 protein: CASSLRTGTIEKLFF. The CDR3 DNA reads TGTGCCAGCAGTCTACGGACCGGCACGATTGAAAAACTGTTTTTT.

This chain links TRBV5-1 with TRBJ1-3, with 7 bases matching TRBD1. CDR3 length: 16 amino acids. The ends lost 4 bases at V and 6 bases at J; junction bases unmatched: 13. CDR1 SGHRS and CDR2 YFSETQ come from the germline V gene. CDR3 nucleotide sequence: TGCGCCAGCAGCCCCGGAGGGGGCGCAGATGCAAACACCATATATTTT. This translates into CASSPGGGADANTIYF.

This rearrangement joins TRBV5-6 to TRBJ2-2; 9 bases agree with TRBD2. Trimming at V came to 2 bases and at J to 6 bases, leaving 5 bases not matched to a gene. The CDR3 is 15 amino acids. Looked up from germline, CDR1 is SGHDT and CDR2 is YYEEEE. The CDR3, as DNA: TGTGCCAGCAGCTTCGGGCTAGCGGGATCCGGGGAGCTGTTTTTT. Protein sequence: CASSFGLAGSGELFF.

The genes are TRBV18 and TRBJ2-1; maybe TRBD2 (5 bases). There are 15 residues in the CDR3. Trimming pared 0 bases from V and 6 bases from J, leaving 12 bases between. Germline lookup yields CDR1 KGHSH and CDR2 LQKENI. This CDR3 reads CASSPPSGESNEQFF. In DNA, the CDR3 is TGTGCCAGCTCACCACCGTCCGGGGAATCCAATGAGCAGTTCTTC.